These T cell receptor beta chains were read from a single sample in a study of Graves' ophthalmopathy and Graves' hyperthyroidism. One entry per CDR3 protein results from TCRdb running MiXCR on the multiplex PCR reads. The sample has roughly 480,000 distinct CDR3 sequences, approximately 14% seen once. Source material: blood. The receptor set was obtained from a woman aged 25-40 years with Graves' ophthalmopathy. CDR3s include the opening cysteine and the closing phenylalanine or tryptophan. Each record gives: V gene, D gene, J gene, clone size, CDR3 DNA, CDR3 protein. A D gene is named only where the DNA matches it firmly. A clone size is listed for some rows: how often the clone was seen (once, few, many), or a class if it is expanded.

TRBV3-1,-,TRBJ2-7,few,TGTGCCAGCAGCCAAGATGCGGCGTACTCCTACGAGCAGTACTTC,CASSQDAAYSYEQYF
TRBV6-1,TRBD2,TRBJ2-7,many,TGTGCCAGCAGTGAAGCGAAACTAGCGGGACCCTACGAGCAGTACTTC,CASSEAKLAGPYEQYF
TRBV30,-,TRBJ2-7,-,TGTGCCTGGAGTGTACTTGACAGCTCGGACGGATACGAGCAGTACTTC,CAWSVLDSSDGYEQYF
TRBV3-1,-,TRBJ2-2,-,TGTGCCAGCAGCCAAATAAACCCGATCCAGGGGTCCGGGGAGCTGTTTTTT,CASSQINPIQGSGELFF
TRBV28,TRBD1,TRBJ2-7,many,TGTGCCAGCTCGTCTCCCCGGGGGACAGGGTTTGACGAGCAGTACTTC,CASSSPRGTGFDEQYF
TRBV7-2,TRBD1,TRBJ2-2,once,TGTGCCAGCAGCTTAGAACAGGGGGCCGGGGAGCTGTTTTTT,CASSLEQGAGELFF
TRBV27,-,TRBJ2-5,many,TGTGCCAGCAGTTTGTTTGGGAAAGAGACCCAGTACTTC,CASSLFGKETQYF
TRBV28,-,TRBJ1-1,many,TGTGCCAGCAGTTTAACGGCGGGAGGGACTGAAGCTTTCTTT,CASSLTAGGTEAFF
TRBV7-9,TRBD1,TRBJ2-4,-,TGTGCCAGCAGCTTAGGTGACAGGGGAGAAATTAAGTACTTC,CASSLGDRGEIKYF
TRBV5-6,TRBD2,TRBJ2-2,many,TGTGCCAGCAGCCCCGGGACTATAGTAACCGGGGAGCTGTTTTTT,CASSPGTIVTGELFF
TRBV27,-,TRBJ2-6,many,TGTGCCAGCAGTTTATCGTGGGTCTCAGGGGCCAACGTCCTGACTTTC,CASSLSWVSGANVLTF
TRBV3-1,TRBD1,TRBJ2-5,many,TGTGCCAGCAGCCAAGCGGGACAGCAAGAGACCCAGTACTTC,CASSQAGQQETQYF
TRBV14,-,TRBJ2-7,many,TGTGCCAGCACCCTTGGAAAGGGTTTGTTTGGCTACGAGCAGTACTTC,CASTLGKGLFGYEQYF
TRBV18,-,TRBJ2-5,many,TGTGCCAGCTCACCAAGGTCACGTCCAGGTCAAGAGACCCAGTACTTC,CASSPRSRPGQETQYF
TRBV7-6,-,TRBJ1-6,many,TGTGCCAGCAGCTTAGGGACACCCGAACTTAATTCACCCCTCCACTTT,CASSLGTPELNSPLHF
TRBV11-2,-,TRBJ1-1,many,TGTGCCAGCAGCTTAGACAGAGTGACCACTGAAGCTTTCTTT,CASSLDRVTTEAFF
TRBV2,TRBD1,TRBJ1-2,-,TGTGCCAGCAGGGGAACAGGGGTCCCTAACTATGGCTACACCTTC,CASRGTGVPNYGYTF
TRBV7-9,-,TRBJ2-5,many,TGTGCCAGCAGCACTCGACTGGGTTTAGGAGAGACCCAGTACTTC,CASSTRLGLGETQYF
TRBV5-6,-,TRBJ2-5,-,TGTGCCAGCAGCTCCGGACCGAACCGGCAAGAGACCCAGTACTTC,CASSSGPNRQETQYF
TRBV6-5,-,TRBJ1-1,many,TGTGCCAGCAAATACACGTTGAACACTGAAGCTTTCTTT,CASKYTLNTEAFF
TRBV4-1,-,TRBJ1-2,many,TGCGCCAGCAGCCGTCCGGACCTCTATGGCTACACCTTC,CASSRPDLYGYTF
TRBV27,-,TRBJ1-5,many,TGTGCCAGCAGTTCACTTAGCAATCAGCCCCAGCATTTT,CASSSLSNQPQHF
TRBV11-1,-,TRBJ1-2,many,TGTGCCAGCAGCTTACCTGGCCTGCGGAGTAACTATGGCTACACCTTC,CASSLPGLRSNYGYTF
TRBV20-1,-,TRBJ2-7,many,TGCAGTGCTGGGGGTGAACTTTGGGCCGAGCAGTACTTC,CSAGGELWAEQYF
TRBV6-2/TRBV6-3,-,TRBJ1-5,-,TGTGCCAGCAGTTACTCGACAGCTCAGTCCCAGCATTTT,CASSYSTAQSQHF
TRBV10-3,TRBD1,TRBJ2-5,many,TGTGCCATCAGTGACCCCCTACAGGGGACGCAGGAGACCCAGTACTTC,CAISDPLQGTQETQYF
TRBV28,-,TRBJ2-7,many,TGTGCCAGCAGTCAAACAGCGGTACCCGCCGACGAGCAGTACTTC,CASSQTAVPADEQYF
TRBV27,-,TRBJ2-7,many,TGTGCCAGCAGTCGAAACCTCCGGGACGGGCCCTACGAGCAGTACTTC,CASSRNLRDGPYEQYF
TRBV6-1,TRBD1,TRBJ2-7,-,TGTGCCAGTGATCGGGACAGAACCTACGAGCAGTACTTC,CASDRDRTYEQYF
TRBV7-2,TRBD1,TRBJ1-2,many,TGTGCCAGCAGCAGACAGGGACAGTTTAACTATGGCTACACCTTC,CASSRQGQFNYGYTF
TRBV10-3,-,TRBJ2-7,many,TGTGCCATCAAGGACAGGGAGGGTGCAAAGGAGCAGTACTTC,CAIKDREGAKEQYF
TRBV12-3/TRBV12-4,-,TRBJ2-7,-,TGTGCCAGCACTCCTGGGGGATACGAGCAGTACTTC,CASTPGGYEQYF
TRBV29-1,TRBD1,TRBJ2-7,many,TGCAGCGTTGACCCGGGACAGGTAAGCTCCTACGAGCAGTACTTC,CSVDPGQVSSYEQYF
TRBV5-1,-,TRBJ2-7,many,TGCGCCAGCAGCTTGGATGGGCGGTACGAGCAGTACTTC,CASSLDGRYEQYF
TRBV7-3,TRBD1,TRBJ1-6,many,TGTGCCAGCAGCTCTACAGGGGCTTCACCCCTCCACTTT,CASSSTGASPLHF
TRBV29-1,-,TRBJ2-7,many,TGCAGCGCCTGGGGGGGCAGATACGAGCAGTACTTC,CSAWGGRYEQYF
TRBV4-1,-,TRBJ1-6,many,TGCGCCAGCAGCCAAGAGGGTCCGAATTCACCCCTCCACTTT,CASSQEGPNSPLHF
TRBV11-2,TRBD1,TRBJ2-5,many,TGTGCCAGCAGCTTGGACAGGCTCATACTGGACTTC,CASSLDRLILDF
TRBV5-1,TRBD1,TRBJ2-5,many,TGCGCCAGCAGCAAGTCGACAGGGCTGGAGACCCAGTACTTC,CASSKSTGLETQYF
TRBV28,TRBD1,TRBJ1-6,many,TGTGCCAGCAGGCCAGAGACAGGGGGCAATTCACCCCTCCACTTT,CASRPETGGNSPLHF
TRBV28,-,TRBJ1-1,many,TGTGCCACAAAGGGATTTACAGGGAACACTGAAGCTTTCTTT,CATKGFTGNTEAFF
TRBV4-1,-,TRBJ2-5,few,TGCGCCAGCAGCCAGAGGGGAACAGGGAAGGCAGAAGAGACCCAGTACTTC,CASSQRGTGKAEETQYF
TRBV15,TRBD1,TRBJ1-1,many,TGTGCCACCAGCAGAGATAAGGAGGGGGCGCGGCTGAGGGTGAACACTGAAGCTTTCTTT,CATSRDKEGARLRVNTEAFF
TRBV20-1,-,TRBJ1-1,many,TGCAGTGCTAGCCGGTCTCCCCTTAATACTGAAGCTTTCTTT,CSASRSPLNTEAFF
TRBV9,-,TRBJ2-3,many,TGTGCCAGCAGCGTAGTAGAGGGGGATACGCAGTATTTT,CASSVVEGDTQYF
TRBV12-3/TRBV12-4,-,TRBJ2-2,many,TGTGCCAGCAGTTCCAATACCGGGCCGACCCACATCTCAATGGGGGAGCTGTTTTTT,CASSSNTGPTHISMGELFF
TRBV4-2,TRBD1,TRBJ1-2,-,TGTGCCAGCATCCCGAATTACGGGACAGGAAGTACTGGGACCGGCTACACCTTC,CASIPNYGTGSTGTGYTF
TRBV28,-,TRBJ1-3,many,TGTGCCAGCAGAGTGCCCTTGGGCGGAATGTCTGGAAACACCATATATTTT,CASRVPLGGMSGNTIYF
TRBV12-3/TRBV12-4,TRBD1,TRBJ1-5,many,TGTGCCAGCACCAGGGGGGGACCCGGGCCCCAGCATTTT,CASTRGGPGPQHF
TRBV29-1,TRBD2,TRBJ2-2,-,TGCAGCGTTGAAAGCCGAGGACTAGCGGGAGAGGTGGCCGGGGAGCTGTTTTTT,CSVESRGLAGEVAGELFF